This T cell receptor (beta chain) was recovered during a study of T cells in tuberculosis. Whole-study results and caveats: Smaller alpha distances in active tuberculosis partly reflected shorter CDR3-alpha lengths.

Germline CDR1 and CDR2: SGDLS and YYNGEE. The CDR3 has 18 amino acids. The V segment lost 3 bases and the J segment 1 base; nucleotides outside the gene matches: 13. Documented time point: new active TB diagnosis, blood taken before or within 7 days of starting treatment. Included patients were adults of at least 18, HIV-seronegative, South African. Confirmation came from sputum smear and/or culture positivity for M. tuberculosis. On average about 100,000 T cells per donor were immunosequenced. In regard to this clone: Its specificity is unknown.

Some clones are missing from TCRdb's copy, which holds only in-frame ones; the method was immunoSEQ multiplex PCR. The table has some 31,000 clones, roughly 83% seen once; the top ten hold more than 4%. The rearrangement joins TRBV9 to TRBJ2-7, with 10 bases matching TRBD1. The sequencing used PBMCs, collected at tuberculosis diagnosis. This receptor was identified in an adult with tuberculosis. Here the CDR3 reads CASSGNPGQGTRSYEQYF. The CDR3 DNA is TGTGCCAGCAGCGGGAATCCGGGACAGGGGACAAGGTCCTACGAGCAGTACTTC.